This TCR beta chain was observed in a study of CD8+CD57+ T cells in acquired aplastic anemia. Study-wide findings and caveats: Patients and controls were found to share around 30 CD8+ CDR3 sequences.

The sequenced patients had an expansion of CD8+CD57+ cells seen by flow cytometry. Trimming stripped 6 bases from V and 4 bases from J, with 18 bases between. Germline-derived CDR1 and CDR2 are KGHDR and SFDVKD. The CDR3 loop spans 15 amino acids. About this clonotype itself: The antigen is unknown.

CDR3 and TCR beta VDJ profiling relied on a genomic DNA template. Via MiXCR, TCRdb re-called the reads, giving one row per CDR3 protein. Of tens of thousands of distinct CDR3 sequences in the sample, roughly three quarters were seen once. The TCR sequence derives from a human donor with aplastic anemia. The sequenced sample consisted of sorted CD4+, CD8+, or CD8+CD57+ T cells (not recorded which) from PBMCs. The V gene is TRBV24-1, the J gene TRBJ2-7; perhaps TRBD1 as D (7 bases). In DNA, the CDR3 is TGTGCCACCAGTCTTGCGGGACAGCTAAATTACGAGCAGTACTTC. Residues: CATSLAGQLNYEQYF.